The clone carrying this T cell receptor beta chain has a count of ten or more. Its cognate antigen is unknown. This entry is derived from a study of T cells after yellow fever vaccination. General study findings and limits: Within FACS-sorted repertoires, abundant clonotypes contaminating from the bulk population could be present.

They built TCR cDNA with 5'RACE template switching, a step that put in a universal primer site and UMIs. TCRdb re-derived calls from the 5' RACE reads in MiXCR, one entry per CDR3 protein. The profile covers under 200,000 distinct CDR3 sequences, with 5.5% to 7.5% appearing a single time and 2.5% taken by the ten largest. The CDR3 length is 11 residues. Germline V gene sequence: CDR1 DFQATT, CDR2 SNEGSKA (reference sequence). V was pared by 2 bases and J by 4 bases, with 5 bases between. J is TRBJ2-5 and V is TRBV20-1; D gene uncertain. The source is a man aged 18 to 29 who received the YFV17D yellow fever vaccine. Sequences were derived from CD4+ T cells sorted from PBMCs, sampled 5 to 6 days after the first yellow fever vaccination. CDR3 nucleotides: TGCAGTGCTAGAATCGGAGAGACCCAGTACTTC. This gives the protein CSARIGETQYF.